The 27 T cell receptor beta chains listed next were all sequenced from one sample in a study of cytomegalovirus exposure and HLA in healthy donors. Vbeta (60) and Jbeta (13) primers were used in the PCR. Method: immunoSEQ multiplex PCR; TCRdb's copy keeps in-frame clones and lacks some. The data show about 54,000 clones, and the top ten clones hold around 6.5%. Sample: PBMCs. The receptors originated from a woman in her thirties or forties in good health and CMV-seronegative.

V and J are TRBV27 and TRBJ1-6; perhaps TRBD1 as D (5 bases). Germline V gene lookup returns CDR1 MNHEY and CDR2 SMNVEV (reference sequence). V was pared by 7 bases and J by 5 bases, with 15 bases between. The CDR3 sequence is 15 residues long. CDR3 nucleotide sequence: TGTGCCAGCACCCCCGGACAAGGGAATAATTCACCCCTCCACTTT. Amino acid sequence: CASTPGQGNNSPLHF.

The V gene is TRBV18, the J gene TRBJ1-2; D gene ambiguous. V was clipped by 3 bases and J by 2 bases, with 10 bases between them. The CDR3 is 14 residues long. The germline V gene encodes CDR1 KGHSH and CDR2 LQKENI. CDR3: CASSPSTENYGYTF. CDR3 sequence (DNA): TGTGCCAGCTCACCGTCGACGGAGAACTATGGCTACACCTTC.

The CDR3 bases are TGTGCCAGCAGTCCCGGACAGCCCGTGAACTATGGCTACACCTTC. It encodes CASSPGQPVNYGYTF. This chain uses TRBV28 with TRBJ1-2; D possibly corresponds to TRBD1 (6 bases). V was pared by 5 bases and J by 2 bases, with 15 bases between. The CDR3 is 15 amino acids. Germline V gene sequence: CDR1 MDHEN, CDR2 SYDVKM.

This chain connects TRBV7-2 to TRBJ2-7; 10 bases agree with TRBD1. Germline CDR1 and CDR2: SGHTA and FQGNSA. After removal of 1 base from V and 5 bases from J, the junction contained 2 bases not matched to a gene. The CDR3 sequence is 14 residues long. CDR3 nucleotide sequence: TGTGCCAGCAGCTTAGGACAGGGGGCGAACGAGCAGTACTTC. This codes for CASSLGQGANEQYF.

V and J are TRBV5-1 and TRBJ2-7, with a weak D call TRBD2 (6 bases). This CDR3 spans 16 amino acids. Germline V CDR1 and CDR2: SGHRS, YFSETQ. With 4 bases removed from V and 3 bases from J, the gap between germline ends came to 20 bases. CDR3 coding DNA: TGCGCCAGCAGCCCCGCTGGGGGGACCAACCTCTACGAGCAGTACTTC. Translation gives CASSPAGGTNLYEQYF.

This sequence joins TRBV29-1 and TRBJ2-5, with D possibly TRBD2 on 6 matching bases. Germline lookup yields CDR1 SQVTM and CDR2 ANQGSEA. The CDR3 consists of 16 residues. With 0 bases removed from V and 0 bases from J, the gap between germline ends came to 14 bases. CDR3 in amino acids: CSVEEGLPRYQETQYF. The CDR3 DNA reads TGCAGCGTTGAAGAGGGACTGCCGAGGTACCAAGAGACCCAGTACTTC.

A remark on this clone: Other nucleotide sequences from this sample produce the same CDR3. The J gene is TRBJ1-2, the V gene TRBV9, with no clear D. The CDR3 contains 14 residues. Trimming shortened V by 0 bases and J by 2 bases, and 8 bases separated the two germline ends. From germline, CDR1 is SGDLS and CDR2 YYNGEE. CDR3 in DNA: TGTGCCAGCAGCGTAGGCGTAGCGAACTATGGCTACACCTTC. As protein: CASSVGVANYGYTF.

Here the CDR3 reads CAISPGTTNYGYTF. The CDR3 DNA follows: TGTGCCATCAGCCCCGGGACAACCAACTATGGCTACACCTTC. The V call is TRBV10-3, the J call TRBJ1-2; D might be TRBD1 (6 bases). V lost 6 bases, J lost 2 bases, and 13 bases lay in between. Germline V gives CDR1 ENHRY, CDR2 SYGVKD. The CDR3 spans 14 residues.

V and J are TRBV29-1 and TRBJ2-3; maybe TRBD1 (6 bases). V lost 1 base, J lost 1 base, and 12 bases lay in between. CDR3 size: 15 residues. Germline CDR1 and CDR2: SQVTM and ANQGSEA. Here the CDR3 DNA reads TGCAGCGTTGAAGGGGGGCGGTACCGCACAGATACGCAGTATTTT. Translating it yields CSVEGGRYRTDTQYF.

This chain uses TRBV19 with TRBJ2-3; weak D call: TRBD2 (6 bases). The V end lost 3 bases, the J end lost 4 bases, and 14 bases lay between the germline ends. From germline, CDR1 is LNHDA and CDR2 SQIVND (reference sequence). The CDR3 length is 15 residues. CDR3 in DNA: TGTGCCAGTAGTATTTTCGACGGGGGAGCAGATACGCAGTATTTT. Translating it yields CASSIFDGGADTQYF.

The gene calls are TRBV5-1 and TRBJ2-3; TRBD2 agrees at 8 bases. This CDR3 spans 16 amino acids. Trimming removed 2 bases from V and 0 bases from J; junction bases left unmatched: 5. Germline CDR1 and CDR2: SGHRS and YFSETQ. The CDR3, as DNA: TGCGCCAGCAGCTTACCCGGGGGGGTTAGCACAGATACGCAGTATTTT. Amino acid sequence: CASSLPGGVSTDTQYF.

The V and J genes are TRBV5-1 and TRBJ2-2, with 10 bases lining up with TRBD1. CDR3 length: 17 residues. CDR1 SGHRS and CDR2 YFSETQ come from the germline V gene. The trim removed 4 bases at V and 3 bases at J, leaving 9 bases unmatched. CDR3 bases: TGCGCCAGCAGCCGGAGAACCGGGACAGGGGACACCGGGGAGCTGTTTTTT. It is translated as CASSRRTGTGDTGELFF.

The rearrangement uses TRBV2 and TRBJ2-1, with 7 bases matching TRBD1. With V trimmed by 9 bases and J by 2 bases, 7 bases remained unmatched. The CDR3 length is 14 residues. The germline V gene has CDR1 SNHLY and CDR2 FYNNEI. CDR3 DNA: TGTGCCAGTAAGACAGGGCTGACCTACAATGAGCAGTTCTTC. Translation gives CASKTGLTYNEQFF.

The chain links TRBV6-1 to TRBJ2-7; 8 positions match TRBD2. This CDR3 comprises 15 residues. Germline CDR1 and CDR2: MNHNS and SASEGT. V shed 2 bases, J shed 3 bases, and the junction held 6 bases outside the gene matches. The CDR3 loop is CASSEFGLAVYEQYF. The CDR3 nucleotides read TGTGCCAGCAGTGAATTTGGACTAGCAGTCTACGAGCAGTACTTC.

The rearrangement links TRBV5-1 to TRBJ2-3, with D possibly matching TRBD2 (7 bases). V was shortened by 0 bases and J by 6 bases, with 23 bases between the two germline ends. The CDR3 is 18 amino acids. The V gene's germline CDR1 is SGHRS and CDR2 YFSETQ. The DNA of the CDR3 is TGCGCCAGCAGCTTGGGGGGGCTTCCCGAGACTAGCATGGATACGCAGTATTTT. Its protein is CASSLGGLPETSMDTQYF. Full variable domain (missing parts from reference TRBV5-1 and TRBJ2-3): KAGVTQTPRYLIKTRGQQVTLSCSPISGHRSVSWYQQTPGQGLQFLFEYFSETQRNKGNFPGRFSGRQFSNSRSEMNVSTLELGDSALYLCASSLGGLPETSMDTQYFGPGTRLTVL.

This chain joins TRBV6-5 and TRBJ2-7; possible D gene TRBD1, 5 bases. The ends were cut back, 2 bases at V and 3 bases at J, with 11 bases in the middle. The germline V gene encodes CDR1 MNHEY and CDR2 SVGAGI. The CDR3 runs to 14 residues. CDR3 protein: CASSYQQDHYEQYF. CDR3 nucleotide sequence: TGTGCCAGCAGTTACCAACAGGATCACTACGAGCAGTACTTC.

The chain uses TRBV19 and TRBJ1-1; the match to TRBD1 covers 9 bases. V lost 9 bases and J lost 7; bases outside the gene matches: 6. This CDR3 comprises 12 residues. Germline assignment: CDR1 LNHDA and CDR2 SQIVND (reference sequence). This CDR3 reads CASETGGSEAFF. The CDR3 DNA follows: TGTGCCAGCGAAACAGGGGGCAGTGAAGCTTTCTTT.

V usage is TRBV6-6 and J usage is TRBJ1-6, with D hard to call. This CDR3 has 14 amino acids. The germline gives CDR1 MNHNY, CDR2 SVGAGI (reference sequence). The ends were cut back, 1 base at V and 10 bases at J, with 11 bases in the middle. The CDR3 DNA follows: TGTGCCAGCAGTTACTTTACAAGTACCTCACCCCTCCACTTT. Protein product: CASSYFTSTSPLHF.

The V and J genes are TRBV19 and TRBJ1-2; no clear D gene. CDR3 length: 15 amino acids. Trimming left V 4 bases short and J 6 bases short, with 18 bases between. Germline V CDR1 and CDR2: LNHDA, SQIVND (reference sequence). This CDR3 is CASSTRSFQVHGYTF. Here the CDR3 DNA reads TGTGCCAGTAGTACAAGATCATTTCAGGTGCATGGCTACACCTTC.

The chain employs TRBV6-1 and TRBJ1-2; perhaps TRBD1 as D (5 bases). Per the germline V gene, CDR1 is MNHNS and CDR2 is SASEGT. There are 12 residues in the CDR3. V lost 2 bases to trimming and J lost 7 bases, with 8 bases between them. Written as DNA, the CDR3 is TGTGCCAGCAGTGAACAGGGAAGTGGCTACACCTTC. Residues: CASSEQGSGYTF.

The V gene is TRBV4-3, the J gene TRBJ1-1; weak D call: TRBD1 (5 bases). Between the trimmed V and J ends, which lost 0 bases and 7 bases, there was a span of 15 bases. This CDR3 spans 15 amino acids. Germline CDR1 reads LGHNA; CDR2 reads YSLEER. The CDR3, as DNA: TGCGCCAGCAGCCAAGATTTCCAGGGTCACTTTGAAGCTTTCTTT. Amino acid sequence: CASSQDFQGHFEAFF.

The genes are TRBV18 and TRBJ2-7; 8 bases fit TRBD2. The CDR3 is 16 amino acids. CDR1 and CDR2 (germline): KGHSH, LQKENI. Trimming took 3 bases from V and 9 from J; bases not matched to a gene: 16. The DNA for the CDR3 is TGTGCCAGCTCACCCCGTGGTATGCGGGAGGCCAGAGGGCAGTACTTC. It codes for CASSPRGMREARGQYF.

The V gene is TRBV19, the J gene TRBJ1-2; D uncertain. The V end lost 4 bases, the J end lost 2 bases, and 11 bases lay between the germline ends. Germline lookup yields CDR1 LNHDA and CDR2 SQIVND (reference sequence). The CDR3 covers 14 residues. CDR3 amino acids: CASSTPEENYGYTF. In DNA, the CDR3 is TGTGCCAGTAGTACCCCGGAGGAAAACTATGGCTACACCTTC.

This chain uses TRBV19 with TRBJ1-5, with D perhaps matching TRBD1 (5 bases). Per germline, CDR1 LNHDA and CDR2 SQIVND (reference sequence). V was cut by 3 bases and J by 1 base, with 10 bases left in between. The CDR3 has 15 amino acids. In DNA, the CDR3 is TGTGCCAGTAGTATCTGGTCAGGGAGCAATCAGCCCCAGCATTTT. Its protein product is CASSIWSGSNQPQHF.

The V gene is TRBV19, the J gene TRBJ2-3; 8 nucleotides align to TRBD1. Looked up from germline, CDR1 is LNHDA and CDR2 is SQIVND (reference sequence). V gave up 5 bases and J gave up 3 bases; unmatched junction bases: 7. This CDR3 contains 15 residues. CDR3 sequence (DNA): TGTGCCAGTAGTGAACAGGGGGGTAAGACAGATACGCAGTATTTT. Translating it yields CASSEQGGKTDTQYF. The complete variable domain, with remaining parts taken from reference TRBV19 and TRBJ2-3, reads DGGITQSPKYLFRKEGQNVTLSCEQNLNHDAMYWYRQDPGQGLRLIYYSQIVNDFQKGDIAEGYSVSREKKESFPLTVTSAQKNPTAFYLCASSEQGGKTDTQYFGPGTRLTVL.

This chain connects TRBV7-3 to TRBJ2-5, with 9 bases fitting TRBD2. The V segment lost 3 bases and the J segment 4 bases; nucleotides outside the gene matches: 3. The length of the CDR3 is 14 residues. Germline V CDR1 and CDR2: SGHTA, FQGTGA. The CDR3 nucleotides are TGTGCCAGCAGCTTTGCGGGAGGGGCAGAGACCCAGTACTTC. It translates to CASSFAGGAETQYF.

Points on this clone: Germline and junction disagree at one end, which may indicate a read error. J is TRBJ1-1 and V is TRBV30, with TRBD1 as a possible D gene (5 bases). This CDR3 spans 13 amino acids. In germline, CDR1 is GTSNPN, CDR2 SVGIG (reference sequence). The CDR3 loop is CAWGKEQVKERIF. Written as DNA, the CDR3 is TGTGCCTGGGGGAAGGAACAGGTGAAGGAAAGGATCTTT.